The 10 T cell receptor beta chains in this list originate from one sample, sequenced in a study of neurological immune-mediated disorders. MiXCR, run by TCRdb on the 5' RACE reads, gives a single entry per CDR3 protein. Among 35,000 to 40,000 distinct CDR3 sequences, 7% to 8% were seen once, and the ten largest hold 4.4%. The sample consisted of PBMCs. The receptors were gathered from a woman between 40 and 55 years old in good health.

At least ten counts were recorded for this clonotype. V is TRBV4-1 and J is TRBJ1-5; D is perhaps TRBD1 (6 bases). This CDR3 is built from 14 residues. CDR1 and CDR2 (germline): MGHRA, YSYEKL. V was trimmed by 1 base and J by 4 bases, leaving 8 bases between them. The CDR3 reads CASSQVGGNQPQHF. For the CDR3, the DNA is TGCGCCAGCAGCCAAGTAGGGGGGAATCAGCCCCAGCATTTT.

This clonotype has at least ten counts. The junction departs from the called germline gene at one end, perhaps through a read error. The rearrangement links TRBV29-1 to TRBJ1-1, with 11 positions matching TRBD1. CDR1 is SQVTM and CDR2 is ANQGSEA in the germline V gene. CDR3 length: 15 amino acids. Written as DNA, the CDR3 is TGCAGCATTGAAGATCTATGGGACAGGGGGACTGAAGCTTTCTTT. Translated: CSIEDLWDRGTEAFF.

There are many counts of this clonotype. V is TRBV5-1 and J is TRBJ2-5, with a possible D match to TRBD2 (6 bases). The length of the CDR3 is 14 residues. Germline V gene lookup returns CDR1 SGHRS and CDR2 YFSETQ. The ends were cut back, 4 bases at V and 1 base at J, with 11 bases in the middle. The CDR3 spells CASSPSGAQETQYF. The CDR3 DNA reads TGCGCCAGCAGCCCCTCGGGAGCCCAAGAGACCCAGTACTTC.

As for this clonotype: A much larger clone lies a single base off, so this may be a read error. J is TRBJ2-2 and V is TRBV20-1; D is perhaps TRBD1 or TRBD2 (6 bases each). The germline gives CDR1 DFQATT, CDR2 SNEGSKA (reference sequence). The CDR3 runs to 13 residues. The CDR3 loop is CSAWGADTGELLF. DNA for the CDR3: TGCAGTGCTTGGGGGGCAGACACCGGGGAGCTGTTGTTT.

In its sample, this clonotype was seen many times. The chain is built from TRBV27 and TRBJ2-7; D is uncertain. V was clipped by 3 bases and J by 1 base, with 10 bases between them. Germline CDR1 and CDR2: MNHEY and SMNVEV (reference sequence). CDR3 length: 14 residues. CDR3 DNA: TGTGCCAGCAGTTTCGGATCCGGGTCCTACGAGCAGTACTTC. This encodes CASSFGSGSYEQYF.

This clonotype was counted ten times or more. The V call is TRBV6-4, the J call TRBJ2-2; D is possibly TRBD1 (5 bases). This CDR3 spans 14 amino acids. The V gene's germline CDR1 is MRHNA and CDR2 SNTAGT. V lost 6 bases and J lost 3, with 11 bases in between. The chain's CDR3 is CASSVDRHTGELFF. CDR3 coding DNA: TGTGCCAGCAGCGTTGACAGACACACCGGGGAGCTGTTTTTT.

Concerning this clonotype itself: As the CDR3 is not closed by the conserved phenylalanine or tryptophan, this likely results from a read error. This rearrangement joins TRBV7-2 to TRBJ1-5, with TRBD1 matching 10 bases. The CDR3 length is 18 residues. Germline lookup yields CDR1 SGHTA and CDR2 FQGNSA. J was trimmed by 2 bases and V by 5 bases; bases with no gene match: 12. This CDR3 is CASSRDRQGAMGNQPQHY. DNA of the CDR3: TGTGCCAGCAGCCGAGACCGACAGGGGGCGATGGGCAATCAGCCCCAGCATTAT.

This clonotype showed up many times. The J gene is TRBJ2-3, the V gene TRBV7-9; 12 positions match TRBD2. The CDR3 runs to 16 residues. CDR1 and CDR2 (germline): SEHNR, FQNEAQ (reference sequence). Germline trimming cut 4 bases from V and 3 bases from J; bases unmatched to any gene: 5. CDR3 loop: CASSSTSGGRTDTQYF. DNA of the CDR3: TGTGCCAGCAGCTCGACTAGCGGGGGTAGAACAGATACGCAGTATTTT.

This clonotype showed up many times. The chain joins TRBV12-3 or TRBV12-4 to TRBJ2-6; no clear D. The CDR3 is made up of 13 amino acids. V lost 8 bases and J 3 bases, leaving 8 bases between the germline ends. CDR3 loop: CASRVFGANVLTF. The CDR3 DNA reads as TGTGCCAGCCGGGTTTTTGGGGCCAACGTCCTGACTTTC.

Many counts were recorded for this clonotype. The chain joins TRBV9 to TRBJ2-3, with 12 bases aligning to TRBD2. This CDR3 is built from 19 residues. Germline CDR1 SGDLS, CDR2 YYNGEE. Trimming removed 0 bases from V and 0 bases from J; junction bases left unmatched: 8. Here the CDR3 DNA reads TGTGCCAGCAGCGTAGGGCTAGCGGGAGGGTATACTAGCACAGATACGCAGTATTTT. As protein: CASSVGLAGGYTSTDTQYF. Based on the CDR3 plus reference TRBV9 and TRBJ2-3, the full variable domain is DSGVTQTPKHLITATGQRVTLRCSPRSGDLSVYWYQQSLDQGLQFLIQYYNGEERAKGNILERFSAQQFPDLHSELNLSSLELGDSALYFCASSVGLAGGYTSTDTQYFGPGTRLTVL.